A selection of T cell receptor beta chains follows, all from one sample in a study of cytomegalovirus exposure and HLA in healthy donors. TCRdb keeps only in-frame clones here, not all; method: immunoSEQ multiplex PCR. The table lists over 100,000 clones, around 65% of them singletons. Sequenced: PBMCs. The receptor source for this set is a young man in good health and CMV-seronegative. CDR3s include the opening cysteine and the closing phenylalanine or tryptophan. The order of the fields is CDR3 protein, CDR3 DNA, D gene, V gene, clone size, J gene. A D gene is named only where the DNA matches it firmly. Some rows mark clone size as missing; the rest say once, few, many or name a class of expanded clone.

CDR3 protein: CATSRDNGQETQYF; CDR3 DNA: TGTGCCACCAGCAGAGATAACGGGCAAGAGACCCAGTACTTC; D gene: .; V gene: TRBV15; clone size: .; J gene: TRBJ2-5
CDR3 protein: CASSSNVAQFF; CDR3 DNA: TGTGCCAGCAGCTCAAATGTGGCGCAGTTCTTC; D gene: .; V gene: TRBV11-1; clone size: few; J gene: TRBJ2-1
CDR3 protein: CASGPAQGFYGYTF; CDR3 DNA: TGTGCTAGTGGGCCAGCACAGGGCTTCTATGGCTACACCTTC; D gene: .; V gene: TRBV12-5; clone size: once; J gene: TRBJ1-2
CDR3 protein: CASSPRGTEAFF; CDR3 DNA: TGTGCCAGCAGCCCGAGGGGGACTGAAGCTTTCTTT; D gene: .; V gene: TRBV27; clone size: .; J gene: TRBJ1-1
CDR3 protein: CASSRWGGPEAFF; CDR3 DNA: TGTGCCAGCAGCCGTTGGGGGGGGCCTGAAGCTTTCTTT; D gene: .; V gene: TRBV11-2; clone size: .; J gene: TRBJ1-1
CDR3 protein: CASSPRTGGQETQYF; CDR3 DNA: TGCGCCAGCAGCCCCCGGACAGGGGGCCAAGAGACCCAGTACTTC; D gene: TRBD1; V gene: TRBV5-1; clone size: .; J gene: TRBJ2-5
CDR3 protein: CASRAGTGENQPQHF; CDR3 DNA: TGCGCCAGCAGGGCCGGGACAGGGGAGAATCAGCCCCAGCATTTT; D gene: TRBD1; V gene: TRBV10-2; clone size: few; J gene: TRBJ1-5
CDR3 protein: CASSQGPVQGQPQHF; CDR3 DNA: TGCGCCAGCAGCCAAGGTCCTGTTCAGGGACAGCCCCAGCATTTT; D gene: .; V gene: TRBV4-1; clone size: .; J gene: TRBJ1-5
CDR3 protein: CASSPGGTPSSYEQYF; CDR3 DNA: TGCGCCAGCAGCCCCGGGGGGACTCCCAGCTCCTACGAGCAGTACTTC; D gene: TRBD2; V gene: TRBV5-1; clone size: .; J gene: TRBJ2-7
CDR3 protein: CASSLEGGTEAFF; CDR3 DNA: TGTGCCAGCAGCTTAGAAGGGGGCACTGAAGCTTTCTTT; D gene: .; V gene: TRBV7-6; clone size: .; J gene: TRBJ1-1
CDR3 protein: CASNKLRGQGRGAEAFF; CDR3 DNA: TGTGCCAGCAACAAACTAAGGGGACAGGGACGGGGGGCTGAAGCTTTCTTT; D gene: TRBD1; V gene: TRBV5-8; clone size: .; J gene: TRBJ1-1
CDR3 protein: CASSPRLVETQYF; CDR3 DNA: TGTGCCAGCAGCCCCCGACTGGTAGAGACCCAGTACTTC; D gene: .; V gene: TRBV2; clone size: .; J gene: TRBJ2-5
CDR3 protein: CASSRQGYNEQFF; CDR3 DNA: TGTGCCAGTAGTAGACAGGGGTACAATGAGCAGTTCTTC; D gene: TRBD1; V gene: TRBV19; clone size: .; J gene: TRBJ2-1
CDR3 protein: CASTQGGSNYGYTF; CDR3 DNA: TGCGCCAGTACCCAGGGGGGATCTAACTATGGCTACACCTTC; D gene: TRBD1; V gene: TRBV5-1; clone size: .; J gene: TRBJ1-2
CDR3 protein: CASSITRNTEAFF; CDR3 DNA: TGTGCCAGTAGTATAACGAGAAACACTGAAGCTTTCTTT; D gene: .; V gene: TRBV19; clone size: .; J gene: TRBJ1-1
CDR3 protein: CASSVDQNTGELFF; CDR3 DNA: TGTGCCAGCAGCGTAGATCAGAACACCGGGGAGCTGTTTTTT; D gene: .; V gene: TRBV9; clone size: .; J gene: TRBJ2-2
CDR3 protein: CASSLGGVDGNTIYF; CDR3 DNA: TGTGCCAGCAGTTTGGGAGGGGTTGATGGAAACACCATATATTTT; D gene: .; V gene: TRBV28; clone size: .; J gene: TRBJ1-3
CDR3 protein: CAIQGAVSPLHF; CDR3 DNA: TGTGCCATACAGGGGGCTGTTTCACCCCTCCACTTT; D gene: TRBD1; V gene: TRBV6-1; clone size: .; J gene: TRBJ1-6
CDR3 protein: CASMAGTEGVAFF; CDR3 DNA: TGTGCCAGCATGGCGGGGACAGAAGGGGTAGCTTTCTTT; D gene: TRBD1; V gene: TRBV2; clone size: .; J gene: TRBJ1-1
CDR3 protein: CASSEALTGEDTF; CDR3 DNA: TGTGCCAGCAGTGAAGCGCTAACAGGGGAAGACACCTTC; D gene: TRBD1; V gene: TRBV6-1; clone size: once; J gene: TRBJ1-2
CDR3 protein: CASSSPRGIVNTEAFF; CDR3 DNA: TGTGCCAGCAGTTCTCCCAGGGGGATTGTGAACACTGAAGCTTTCTTT; D gene: TRBD1; V gene: TRBV28; clone size: .; J gene: TRBJ1-1
CDR3 protein: CASSTVKRVSYEQYF; CDR3 DNA: TGTGCCAGCAGCACCGTAAAGCGGGTATCCTACGAGCAGTACTTC; D gene: .; V gene: TRBV5-6; clone size: .; J gene: TRBJ2-7
CDR3 protein: CASSPQTGKNEKLFF; CDR3 DNA: TGTGCCAGCAGCCCCCAGACGGGGAAAAATGAAAAACTGTTTTTT; D gene: .; V gene: TRBV7-2; clone size: .; J gene: TRBJ1-4